This T cell receptor beta chain came from a study of human T cells and chemical hapten exposure. This clonotype was observed a few times. The trim removed 6 bases at V and 0 bases at J, leaving 8 bases unmatched. This CDR3 has 16 amino acids. Germline V gives CDR1 MDHEN, CDR2 SYDVKM. One entry per CDR3 protein results from TCRdb running MiXCR on the 5' RACE reads. This sample has 100,000 to 120,000 distinct CDR3 sequences, with around a fifth found just once. RNA extraction used unfractionated whole blood as the source of total RNA. The clonotype comes from a human donor in good health. The chain combines TRBV28 with TRBJ2-1; 7 positions match TRBD1. This CDR3 reads CASSHPQGYSYNEQFF. The CDR3 nucleotides read TGTGCCAGCAGCCATCCACAGGGGTACTCCTACAATGAGCAGTTCTTC.